These T cell receptor beta chains were read from a single sample in a study of shared clonotypes between healthy human individuals. Profiled with immunoSEQ multiplex PCR; TCRdb holds only in-frame clones, not every one. The profile shows around 430,000 clones, roughly three quarters of them singletons. Material: PBMCs. The receptors derive from a woman in her 40s in good health. Some clones in this sample may be carry-over from other donors' samples. Both conserved end residues are part of each CDR3. D genes are given only for firm matches. Size values are once, few and many counts, or a class for expanded clones, and some rows have none.

size	V	D	J	DNA	CDR3
.	TRBV9	TRBD2	TRBJ2-3	TGTGCCAGCAGCGTAGGACTAGCCGGGGTAGATACGCAGTATTTT	CASSVGLAGVDTQYF
.	TRBV4-1	.	TRBJ2-7	TGCGCCAGCAGCTCCCAGGGGAACAGTGACTCCTACGAGCAGTACTTC	CASSSQGNSDSYEQYF
.	TRBV4-3	.	TRBJ1-4	TGCGCCAGCAGCCCCAACCCCGGGACGGGCAATGAAAAACTGTTTTTT	CASSPNPGTGNEKLFF
.	TRBV29-1	TRBD1	TRBJ1-1	TGCAGCGTTGGGCGGACAGGGGGGACTGAAGCTTTCTTT	CSVGRTGGTEAFF
.	TRBV19	TRBD2	TRBJ2-2	TGTGCCAGTGTTCCTAGCGGCCCGAACACCGGGGAGCTGTTTTTT	CASVPSGPNTGELFF
.	TRBV19	.	TRBJ2-1	TGTGCCAGTAGTCCACAGGGGGGGTACGATGAGCAGTTCTTC	CASSPQGGYDEQFF
.	TRBV2	.	TRBJ2-2	TGTGCCAGCAATTGGTTGGGTCGGGACACCGGGGAGCTGTTTTTT	CASNWLGRDTGELFF
.	TRBV4-3	TRBD2	TRBJ2-2	TGCGCCAGCAGCCGCGGGACTAGCGGGGCTGGGGGGGGGCTGTTTTTT	CASSRGTSGAGGGLFF
.	TRBV28	.	TRBJ2-3	TGTGCCAGCAGCGGCCGACGTAACACAGATACGCAGTATTTT	CASSGRRNTDTQYF
.	TRBV5-1	.	TRBJ1-1	TGCGCCAGCAGCTTGGGACAGGATCGGCAAGCTTTCTTT	CASSLGQDRQAFF
.	TRBV7-2	TRBD2	TRBJ2-7	TGTGCCAGCAGCGGGACTAGCGGGAGGAACGAGCAGTACTTC	CASSGTSGRNEQYF
once	TRBV4-2	.	TRBJ1-1	TGTGCCAGCAGCCAAGATCGATTGGGGGACACTGAAGCTTTCTTT	CASSQDRLGDTEAFF
.	TRBV7-6	TRBD2	TRBJ2-1	TGTGCCAGCAGCTCCTGGACTAGTGGGTCCTACAATGAGCAGTTCTTC	CASSSWTSGSYNEQFF
.	TRBV29-1	.	TRBJ1-2	TGCAGCGTTGCCAATACGCGCGGAAACTATGGCTACACCTTC	CSVANTRGNYGYTF
.	TRBV5-6	.	TRBJ2-1	TGTGCCAGCAGCTTTAGCGGAACCTTTTACAATGAGCAGTTCTTC	CASSFSGTFYNEQFF
.	TRBV5-1	.	TRBJ2-3	TGCGCCAGCAGCTTGGTAGGGAGCGGTTCCACAGATACGCAGTATTTT	CASSLVGSGSTDTQYF
.	TRBV7-3	TRBD1	TRBJ2-1	TGTGCCAGCAGCTTAGTCGGGACAGGGGGTGACAATGAGCAGTTCTTC	CASSLVGTGGDNEQFF
.	TRBV30	.	TRBJ2-1	TGTGCCGGTCGGGGTGTCTACAATGAGCAGTTCTTC	CAGRGVYNEQFF
.	TRBV7-9	TRBD1	TRBJ1-2	TGTGCCAGCAGCACGGGAACAGGGGTCGGCTACACCTTC	CASSTGTGVGYTF
once	TRBV19	TRBD2	TRBJ2-1	TGTGCCAGTAGTAGTGTGCGGGAGGTAAATCGCAATGAGCAGTTCTTC	CASSSVREVNRNEQFF
.	TRBV5-1	.	TRBJ2-3	TGCGCCAGCAGCTTGTGGGGAGGAGATACGCAGTATTTT	CASSLWGGDTQYF
.	TRBV9	TRBD2	TRBJ2-7	TGTGCCAGCAGCGTTGGTCCTAGCGGGAACTACGAGCAGTACTTC	CASSVGPSGNYEQYF
.	TRBV2	.	TRBJ1-2	TGTGCCAGCAGTACGGGGTTCTATGGCTACACCTTC	CASSTGFYGYTF
.	TRBV28	.	TRBJ1-2	TGTGCCAGCAGTACTTACACAGCAAACTATGGCTACACCTTC	CASSTYTANYGYTF
once	TRBV15	TRBD1	TRBJ2-7	TGTGCCACCAGCCGGAGCAAGACAGGGGACTACGAGCAGTACTTC	CATSRSKTGDYEQYF
.	TRBV7-8	.	TRBJ2-2	TGTGCCAGCAGCTTATATTTAGTCCCGTTTCGGGGCGCGAACACCGGGGAGCTGTTTTTT	CASSLYLVPFRGANTGELFF
once	TRBV5-6	.	TRBJ2-1	TGTGCCAGCAGCTTGCTACAGGCCCAGTACAATGAGCAGTTCTTC	CASSLLQAQYNEQFF
.	TRBV2	.	TRBJ2-1	TGTGCCAGCAGGATCAGTGCCCAGACCTACAATGAGCAGTTCTTC	CASRISAQTYNEQFF
.	TRBV5-1	TRBD1	TRBJ2-5	TGCGCCAGCAGGACGGGACAGGTAAAAGAGACCCAGTACTTC	CASRTGQVKETQYF
few	TRBV19	TRBD1	TRBJ1-5	TGTGCCAGTTGCACCGGGACAGGGACCAATCAGCCCCAGCATTTT	CASCTGTGTNQPQHF
many	TRBV2	TRBD1	TRBJ2-2	TGTGCCAGCAGTGAAGAGGGGACAGGGGCGAACACCGGGGAGCTGTTTTTT	CASSEEGTGANTGELFF
.	TRBV5-6	TRBD2	TRBJ2-7	TGTGCCAGCAGCTCCTACGCCGGACTAGCGGGAATGGAGCAGTACTTC	CASSSYAGLAGMEQYF
.	TRBV30	.	TRBJ1-4	TGTGCCTGGACCCCAAGGCAGGGCGCAACTAATGAAAAACTGTTTTTT	CAWTPRQGATNEKLFF
.	TRBV7-2	.	TRBJ1-1	TGTGCCAGCAGCTTTAGTGGGGGGCAAGGCACTGAAGCTTTCTTT	CASSFSGGQGTEAFF
.	TRBV28	.	TRBJ2-4	TGTGCCAGCAGTTTATCCCATGGTGCCAAAAACATTCAGTACTTC	CASSLSHGAKNIQYF
many	TRBV4-1	.	TRBJ2-4	TGCGCCAGCAAAGCATCGGCTCTAGCCAAAAACATTCAGTACTTC	CASKASALAKNIQYF
.	TRBV10-3	.	TRBJ2-1	TGTGCCACCCATGGCGGAGGGAACTACAATGAGCAGTTCTTC	CATHGGGNYNEQFF
.	TRBV7-2	.	TRBJ2-3	TGTGCCAGCAGCTTAGCCCCCAACACAGATACGCAGTATTTT	CASSLAPNTDTQYF
many	TRBV6-6	.	TRBJ1-1	TGTGCCAGCAGTCACATGAACACTGAAGCTTTCTTT	CASSHMNTEAFF
.	TRBV5-1	TRBD1	TRBJ2-1	TGCGCCAGCAGCACGGGACAGACGTACAATGAGCAGTTCTTC	CASSTGQTYNEQFF
once	TRBV11-2	TRBD2	TRBJ2-5	TGTGCCAGCAGCTTCGGACTAGCGGGACGGGGGCAAGAGACCCAGTACTTC	CASSFGLAGRGQETQYF